The rows below give T cell receptor beta chains drawn from one sample of a study of T cells in narcolepsy. Sequenced by immunoSEQ multiplex PCR; TCRdb stores in-frame clones only, minus some. The table includes some 30,000 clones, about 87% detected once. Sample: memory (CD45RA-) CD4+ T cells from blood. These receptors were collected from a human donor in good health. The CDR3 runs from the conserved cysteine through the conserved F or W. D genes are given only for firm matches. Clone size is not always given. Where it is, it says once, few, many or a class for expanded clones.

TRBJ1-2 | TRBV28 | - | - | TGTGCCAGCAGTTTTCCCCCAGCAAGCTATGGCTACACCTTC | CASSFPPASYGYTF
TRBJ1-1 | TRBV6-4 | - | - | TGTGCCAGCAGTGCGCAGTCGAACACTGAAGCTTTCTTT | CASSAQSNTEAFF
TRBJ2-3 | TRBV5-6 | - | - | TGTGCCAGCAGCGCGGATGTCGAGGCCTACACAGATACGCAGTATTTT | CASSADVEAYTDTQYF
TRBJ2-1 | TRBV2 | TRBD1 | - | TGTGCCAGCGGGTTCCGGGACAGCGACCAATGGGGCTCCTACAATGAGCAGTTCTTC | CASGFRDSDQWGSYNEQFF
TRBJ2-3 | TRBV7-2 | TRBD2 | - | TGTGCCAGCAGTTTACCGGGGGGGGCCCCGGATACGCAGTATTTT | CASSLPGGAPDTQYF
TRBJ2-7 | TRBV5-1 | - | - | TGCGCCAGCAGCTTGTATTTCGGGGTCCCCTACGAGCAGTACTTC | CASSLYFGVPYEQYF
TRBJ2-5 | TRBV2 | TRBD1 | - | TGTGCCAGCAGTCCCGGACAGGTCCAAGAGACCCAGTACTTC | CASSPGQVQETQYF
TRBJ1-1 | TRBV5-5 | - | - | TGTGCCAGCAGCCTCGGACTTGGGGAAGCTTTCTTT | CASSLGLGEAFF
TRBJ1-5 | TRBV30 | TRBD1 | - | TGTGCCTGGAGTGGGGGACAGGGAGTCCAGCCCCAGCATTTT | CAWSGGQGVQPQHF
TRBJ2-5 | TRBV7-6 | TRBD1 | - | TGTGCCAGCAGCTTCTTGGGACAGGTTGGAGGGTACCAAGAGACCCAGTACTTC | CASSFLGQVGGYQETQYF
TRBJ1-2 | TRBV6-6 | - | - | TGTGCCAGCAGCACGACAAGCGACTATGGCTACACCTTC | CASSTTSDYGYTF
TRBJ1-1 | TRBV28 | - | - | TGTGCCAGCAGTTTAGAGATCAGTGAAGCTTTCTTT | CASSLEISEAFF
TRBJ2-7 | TRBV5-1 | TRBD2 | once | TGCGCCAGCCGTTCACAGACTAGCAATGCCTACGAGCAGTACTTC | CASRSQTSNAYEQYF
TRBJ2-2 | TRBV25-1 | - | - | TGTGCCAGCAGTGACTCGGCGGCAGGGACCGGGGAGCTGTTTTTT | CASSDSAAGTGELFF